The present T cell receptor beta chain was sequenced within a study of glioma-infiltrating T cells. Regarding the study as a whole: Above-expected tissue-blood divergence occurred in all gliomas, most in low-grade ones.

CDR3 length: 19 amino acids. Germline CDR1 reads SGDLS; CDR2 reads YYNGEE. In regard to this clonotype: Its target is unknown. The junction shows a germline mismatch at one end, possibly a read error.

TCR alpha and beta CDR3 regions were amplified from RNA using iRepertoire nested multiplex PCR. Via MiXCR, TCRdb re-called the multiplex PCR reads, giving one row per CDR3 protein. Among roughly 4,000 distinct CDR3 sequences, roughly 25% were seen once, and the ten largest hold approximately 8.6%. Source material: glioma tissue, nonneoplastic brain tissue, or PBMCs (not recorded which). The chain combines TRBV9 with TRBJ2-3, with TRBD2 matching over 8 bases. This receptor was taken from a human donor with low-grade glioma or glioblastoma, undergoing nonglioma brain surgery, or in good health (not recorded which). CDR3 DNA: TGTGCCACCAGCGTAGAGGGGTTGGGAGCGGGAGCCGGCACAGATACGCAGTATTTT. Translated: CATSVEGLGAGAGTDTQYF.